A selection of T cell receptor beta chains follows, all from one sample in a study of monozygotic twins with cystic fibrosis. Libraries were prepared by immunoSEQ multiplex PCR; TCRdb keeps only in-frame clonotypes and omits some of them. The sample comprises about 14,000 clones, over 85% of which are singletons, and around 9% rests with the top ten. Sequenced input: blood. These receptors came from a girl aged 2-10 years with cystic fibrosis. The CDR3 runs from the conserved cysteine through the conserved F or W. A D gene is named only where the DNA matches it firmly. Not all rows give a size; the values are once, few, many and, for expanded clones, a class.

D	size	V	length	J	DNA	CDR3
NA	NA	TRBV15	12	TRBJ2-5	TGTGCCACCTCCGGGACCCAAGAGACCCAGTACTTC	CATSGTQETQYF
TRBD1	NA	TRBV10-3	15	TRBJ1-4	TGTGCCATCAGTGCTTCCGGGACAGTCAGCGAAAAACTGTTTTTT	CAISASGTVSEKLFF
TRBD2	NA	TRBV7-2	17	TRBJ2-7	TGTGCCAGCAGCTTAGATGTAGCGGGAGTCCCGATCTACGAGCAGTACTTC	CASSLDVAGVPIYEQYF
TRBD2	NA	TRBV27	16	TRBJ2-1	TGTGCCAGCAGTTTACGGGCGGGACTAGCGGTCAATGAGCAGTTCTTC	CASSLRAGLAVNEQFF
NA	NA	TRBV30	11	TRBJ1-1	TGTGCCTGGGCCCTGAGCACTGAAGCTTTCTTT	CAWALSTEAFF
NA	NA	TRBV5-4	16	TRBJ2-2	TGTGCCAGCAGCCGTGAGCCGGGACAAAACACCGGGGAGCTGTTTTTT	CASSREPGQNTGELFF
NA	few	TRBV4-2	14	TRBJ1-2	TGTGCCAGCAGCCAGACCGGGACCGCCTATGGCTACACCTTC	CASSQTGTAYGYTF
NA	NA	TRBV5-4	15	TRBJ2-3	TGTGCCAGCAGCCCCGGGACTTTAGGGGGAGATACGCAGTATTTT	CASSPGTLGGDTQYF
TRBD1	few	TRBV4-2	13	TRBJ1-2	TGTGCCAGCAGCCACCGGGACAGGGACGGCTACACCTTC	CASSHRDRDGYTF
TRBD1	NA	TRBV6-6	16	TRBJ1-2	TGTGCCAGCAGCCAAGGACAGGGCTTACTCAACTATGGCTACACCTTC	CASSQGQGLLNYGYTF
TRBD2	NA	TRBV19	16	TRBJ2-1	TGTGCCAGTAGTATAGCGGCTAGCGGCCTTTACAATGAGCAGTTCTTC	CASSIAASGLYNEQFF
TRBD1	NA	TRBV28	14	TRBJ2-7	TGTGCCAGCACTCGATCCTTGGGACAGAGCGAGCAGTACTTC	CASTRSLGQSEQYF
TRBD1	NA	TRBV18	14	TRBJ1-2	TGTGCCAGCTCACCACAACAGGGGGCGGATGGCTACACCTTC	CASSPQQGADGYTF
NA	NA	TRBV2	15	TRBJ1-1	TGTGCCAGCAGTGAACCGTCAGGGACCCACACTGAAGCTTTCTTT	CASSEPSGTHTEAFF
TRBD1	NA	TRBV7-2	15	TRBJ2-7	TGTGCCAGCAGCTTAACGGGACAGGTATTCTACGAGCAGTACTTC	CASSLTGQVFYEQYF
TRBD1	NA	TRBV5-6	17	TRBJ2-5	TGTGCCAGCAGCCAAAATTTCAGGACAGGTAGCCAAGAGACCCAGTACTTC	CASSQNFRTGSQETQYF
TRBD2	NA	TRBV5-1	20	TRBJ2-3	TGCGCCAGCAGCTGGGGGGCCGCTAGCGGGAGCATCGGCGGCACAGATACGCAGTATTTT	CASSWGAASGSIGGTDTQYF
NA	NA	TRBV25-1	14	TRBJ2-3	TGTGCCAGCAGTGCCCAATTCTCCCCAGATACGCAGTATTTT	CASSAQFSPDTQYF
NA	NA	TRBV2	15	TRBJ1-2	TGTGCCAGCAGTGAAGTTGGCCGGGATCTTGGCGGCTACACCTTC	CASSEVGRDLGGYTF
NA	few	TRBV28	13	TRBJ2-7	TGTGCCAGCAATAGACAGCTATCCTACGAGCAGTACTTC	CASNRQLSYEQYF
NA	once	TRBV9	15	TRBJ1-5	TGTGCCAGCAGCGTAGGTTCAGGTAGCAATCAGCCCCAGCATTTT	CASSVGSGSNQPQHF
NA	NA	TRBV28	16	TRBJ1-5	TGTGCCAGCATTCCCGGCCGCGGGGGGTGGAATCAGCCCCAGCATTTT	CASIPGRGGWNQPQHF
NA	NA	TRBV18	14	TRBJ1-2	TGTGCCAGCTCACCATTAGAGAAAAGCTATGGCTACACCTTC	CASSPLEKSYGYTF
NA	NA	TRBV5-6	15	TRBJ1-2	TGTGCCAGCAGCTCTCCTGGACGGAATAACTATGGCTACACCTTC	CASSSPGRNNYGYTF
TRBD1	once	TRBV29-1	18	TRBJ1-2	TGCAGCGTTGAAGATCGGGGGGACAGTACTACTTCTAACTATGGCTACACCTTC	CSVEDRGDSTTSNYGYTF
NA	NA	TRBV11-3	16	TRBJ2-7	TGTGCCAGCAGCCCTTCTATTGGTGGGACTGAGTCTGAGCAGTACTTC	CASSPSIGGTESEQYF
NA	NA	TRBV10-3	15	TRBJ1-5	TGTGCCATCAGTGGGGGACCGGCTGGCAATCAGCCCCAGCATTTT	CAISGGPAGNQPQHF
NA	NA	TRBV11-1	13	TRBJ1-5	TGTGCCAGCAGCCTAAGAGTGGGATCAGCCCAGCATTTT	CASSLRVGSAQHF
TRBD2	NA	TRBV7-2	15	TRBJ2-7	TGTGCCAGCAGCTTCGGACTAGCAGGGACGTACGAGCAGTACTTC	CASSFGLAGTYEQYF
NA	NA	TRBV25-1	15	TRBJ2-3	TGTGCCAGCAGTGAACTCGCGGGCTCGACAGATACGCAGTATTTT	CASSELAGSTDTQYF
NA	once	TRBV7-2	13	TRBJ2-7	TGTGCCAGCAGCAAGGCTGACTCCTACGAGCAGTACTTC	CASSKADSYEQYF